One TCR beta chain is described in this entry. Its specificity is unknown. This sample was included in a study of T cell responses to AZD1222 COVID-19 vaccine. In the study overall: Some second doses came at about 4 weeks and others at about 12 weeks; these were pooled.

Profiled with immunoSEQ multiplex PCR; TCRdb holds only in-frame clones, not every one. This sample carries 95,000 to 100,000 clones, less than 90% of them seen once, and the ten largest clones take more than 15%. Findings and limits, study-wide: Spike-specific TCR breadth and depth were elevated following two AZD1222 doses. CD4 TCRs covered the whole spike, strongest at regions 160-218 and 743-854.

The CDR3 covers 13 residues. Between the trimmed V and J ends, which lost 2 bases and 14 bases, there was a span of 13 bases. Germline V gene data show CDR1 as MNHNY and CDR2 as SVGAGI (reference sequence). The sequencing used peripheral blood, collected on day 0 of AZD1222 vaccination. The gene calls are TRBV6-6 and TRBJ1-6; no firm D call. This clonotype was obtained from an adult in good health. CDR3 residues: CASSYLSRGALHF. CDR3 nucleotide sequence: TGTGCCAGCAGTTACCTGAGCCGCGGAGCCCTCCACTTT.